This TCR beta chain was obtained from a study of long-term antiretroviral therapy in people with HIV. Trimming took off 4 bases at V and 6 bases at J, with 15 bases between the two ends. CDR1 and CDR2 (germline): SGHTA, FQGNSA. This CDR3 is built from 15 residues. At the survey level, the v3.0 immunoSEQ assay was run. Here immunoSEQ multiplex PCR was the method, and the copy in TCRdb shows in-frame clones only, minus some. This table has about 21,000 clones, approximately 80% appearing once. This chain joins TRBV7-2 and TRBJ1-4; D possibly corresponds to TRBD1 (5 bases). Sample: unsorted PBMCs, taken 1.9 years after starting antiretroviral therapy. This clonotype was obtained from a woman aged 45-65 years with HIV. The CDR3 region is CASSWDGTRDEKLFF. The CDR3 nucleotides are TGTGCCAGCAGCTGGGATGGGACTAGGGATGAAAAACTGTTTTTT.